These 18 T cell receptor beta chains came from one sample sequenced in a study of immune cell composition in non-small cell lung cancer. The normal lung sample lay at least 3 cm, and maximally far, from the tumour. TCRdb keeps only in-frame clones here, not all; method: immunoSEQ multiplex PCR. This sample has some 2,600 clones, with roughly 73% found just once. In addition, the sample was reused for a study of CD4 T cells in lung cancer.

Source material: non-adjacent lung tissue. Every receptor here comes from a human donor with non-small cell lung cancer.

V gene TRBV5-6 combines with J gene TRBJ1-1; 7 bases map to TRBD1. Germline CDR1 is SGHDT and CDR2 is YYEEEE. The CDR3 has 15 amino acids. The V gene end was trimmed by 1 base and the J gene end by 4 bases; junction bases not matched to a gene: 7. The CDR3 is CASSLYGGGGTEAFF. In DNA form, the CDR3 reads TGTGCCAGCAGCTTGTATGGAGGGGGCGGCACTGAAGCTTTCTTT.

The V call is TRBV30, the J call TRBJ2-3; 12 positions agree with TRBD2. Per the germline V gene, CDR1 is GTSNPN and CDR2 is SVGIG (reference sequence). Trimming at V came to 7 bases and at J to 6 bases, leaving 8 bases not matched to a gene. There are 14 residues in the CDR3. CDR3 nucleotide sequence: TGTGCCTTAAGACTAGCGGGGGCCCGGGATACGCAGTATTTT. Its protein product is CALRLAGARDTQYF.

The chain combines TRBV5-1 with TRBJ1-3; 10 nucleotides match TRBD1. V was clipped by 4 bases and J by 8 bases; unmatched bases: 9. Germline assignment: CDR1 SGHRS and CDR2 YFSETQ. The CDR3 has 15 residues. The CDR3 nucleotides are TGCGCCAGCAGCCTGGGACAGGGGAGAGGAGACACCATATATTTT. Translation: CASSLGQGRGDTIYF. Based on the CDR3 plus reference TRBV5-1 and TRBJ1-3, the full variable domain is KAGVTQTPRYLIKTRGQQVTLSCSPISGHRSVSWYQQTPGQGLQFLFEYFSETQRNKGNFPGRFSGRQFSNSRSEMNVSTLELGDSALYLCASSLGQGRGDTIYFGEGSWLTVV.

This clone occurred a few times. The chain employs TRBV15 and TRBJ1-3; D may be TRBD1 (5 bases). There are 16 residues in the CDR3. The germline CDR1 and CDR2 sequences are LNHNV and YYDKDF (reference sequence). V lost 0 bases, J lost 0 bases, and 9 bases lay in between. The CDR3 nucleotides are TGTGCCACCAGCAGAGAGGGGGACTTCTCTGGAAACACCATATATTTT. Protein product: CATSREGDFSGNTIYF.

Only a few counts were recorded for this clone. The chain uses TRBV7-3 and TRBJ2-7; 7 bases line up with TRBD2. This CDR3 has 15 residues. Germline V gives CDR1 SGHTA, CDR2 FQGTGA. V dropped 2 bases and J dropped 5; count of bases not matched to a gene: 9. DNA of the CDR3: TGTGCCAGCAGCTTATTGGGCGGGAGCCCCCACGAGCAGTACTTC. Its translation is CASSLLGGSPHEQYF.

The chain uses TRBV7-9 and TRBJ2-5; the match to TRBD2 covers 11 bases. CDR1 and CDR2 (germline): SEHNR, FQNEAQ (reference sequence). The V segment lost 3 bases and the J segment 2 bases; nucleotides outside the gene matches: 5. The CDR3 loop spans 16 amino acids. The CDR3 loop reads CASSFSSGGTQETQYF. The CDR3 nucleotides read TGTGCCAGCAGCTTTTCTAGCGGGGGGACACAAGAGACCCAGTACTTC.

Only one count was recorded for this clone. CDR3: CASSQQGAGDTQYF. The CDR3 coding sequence is TGTGCCAGCAGCCAACAGGGGGCGGGAGATACGCAGTATTTT. This chain uses TRBV5-4 with TRBJ2-3; 9 nucleotides agree with TRBD1. V trimming: 4 bases; J trimming: 5 bases; junction bases outside the gene matches: 5. Germline-derived CDR1 and CDR2 are SGHNT and YYREEE (reference sequence). The CDR3 contains 14 residues.

The gene calls are TRBV6-5 and TRBJ2-3; D remains unclear. The CDR3 runs to 14 residues. The germline CDR1 and CDR2 sequences are MNHEY and SVGAGI. V gave up 5 bases and J gave up 5 bases, with 14 bases separating them. CDR3: CASSHAAGGDTQYF. CDR3 DNA: TGTGCCAGCAGTCACGCGGCCGGCGGAGATACGCAGTATTTT.

Comment on this clone: The junction departs from germline at one end; a sequencing error may be responsible. V and J are TRBV28 and TRBJ2-3; maybe TRBD2 (6 bases). CDR1 and CDR2 (germline): MDHEN, SYDVKM. The CDR3 is 14 amino acids. CDR3 nucleotides: TGTGCCACCAGTTTTGTTGCGGGAACAGATACGCAGTATTTT. Translation gives CATSFVAGTDTQYF.

The chain uses TRBV10-3 and TRBJ1-2; TRBD1 matches 7 bases. The length of the CDR3 is 15 residues. J lost 5 bases, V lost 3 bases, and 9 bases had no gene match. Germline CDR1 is ENHRY and CDR2 is SYGVKD. In nucleotides, the CDR3 is TGTGCCATCAGTGAATTGACAGGGACGGTTTATGGCTACACCTTC. It specifies CAISELTGTVYGYTF.

V and J are TRBV5-1 and TRBJ1-1; D perhaps matches TRBD1 (6 bases). CDR3 length equals 16 residues. Germline CDR1 reads SGHRS; CDR2 reads YFSETQ. Trimming shortened V by 0 bases and J by 7 bases, and 19 bases separated the two germline ends. CDR3: CASSLVGTYENGEAFF. The CDR3 nucleotides read TGCGCCAGCAGCTTGGTCGGGACATATGAGAATGGTGAAGCTTTCTTT.

This clone is classed as medium-sized. This chain connects TRBV5-1 to TRBJ2-7; no definite D call. Trimming took 0 bases from V and 3 from J, leaving 7 bases between them. CDR1 and CDR2 from the germline V gene are SGHRS and YFSETQ. The length of the CDR3 is 13 residues. In nucleotides, the CDR3 is TGCGCCAGCAGCTTGGACATTTACTACGAGCAGTACTTC. Amino acid sequence: CASSLDIYYEQYF.

This chain links TRBV30 with TRBJ2-7; 7 bases match TRBD2. Germline V lookup: CDR1 GTSNPN, CDR2 SVGIG (reference sequence). This CDR3 has 15 residues. With V trimmed by 3 bases and J by 1 base, 9 bases remained unmatched. This CDR3 reads CAWRGLADLSYEQYF. For the CDR3, the DNA is TGTGCCTGGAGAGGTCTAGCGGACCTGTCCTACGAGCAGTACTTC. The full variable domain, its missing parts supplied by reference TRBV30 and TRBJ2-7, is SQTIHQWPATLVQPVGSPLSLECTVEGTSNPNLYWYRQAAGRGLQLLFYSVGIGQISSEVPQNLSASRPQDRQFILSSKKLLLSDSGFYLCAWRGLADLSYEQYFGPGTRLTVT.

The chain carries TRBV10-3 and TRBJ2-3; D gene uncertain. Trimming pared 6 bases from V and 6 bases from J, leaving 10 bases between. In germline, CDR1 is ENHRY, CDR2 SYGVKD. This CDR3 spans 12 amino acids. DNA for the CDR3: TGTGCCATCAGGGTAGATACGGATACGCAGTATTTT. Translation: CAIRVDTDTQYF.

V usage is TRBV18 and J usage is TRBJ2-7, with TRBD2 matching over 13 bases. Germline V gives CDR1 KGHSH, CDR2 LQKENI. This CDR3 contains 17 residues. V was clipped by 3 bases and J by 4 bases; unmatched bases: 9. This CDR3 reads CASSPRAGTSGNYEQYF. Written as DNA, the CDR3 is TGTGCCAGCTCACCCCGTGCCGGGACTAGCGGGAATTACGAGCAGTACTTC.

This clone is termed medium-sized. The V call is TRBV5-5, the J call TRBJ1-4; 9 positions match TRBD1. The J segment lost 8 bases and the V segment lost 4 bases, leaving 9 bases of the junction unmatched. This CDR3 has 15 residues. The germline gives CDR1 SGHKS, CDR2 YYEKEE (reference sequence). CDR3 nucleotides: TGTGCCAGCAGCCTGAGGACAGGGGTTGGGGAAAAACTGTTTTTT. Encoded protein: CASSLRTGVGEKLFF.

The V and J genes are TRBV11-2 and TRBJ2-2; the D is unclear. V lost 0 bases and J lost 7, with 9 bases in between. The CDR3 is 14 residues long. The V gene's germline CDR1 is SGHAT and CDR2 FQNNGV. This CDR3 reads CASSLDTSYGELFF. CDR3 sequence (DNA): TGTGCCAGCAGCTTAGATACTTCGTACGGGGAGCTGTTTTTT.

The J gene is TRBJ2-3, the V gene TRBV7-2, with TRBD2 identical over 9 bases. Germline V lookup: CDR1 SGHTA, CDR2 FQGNSA. This CDR3 is 17 amino acids long. The V gene end was trimmed by 0 bases and the J gene end by 1 base; junction bases not matched to a gene: 5. CDR3 residues: CASSLAGGGGGTDTQYF. CDR3 DNA sequence: TGTGCCAGCAGCTTAGCGGGCGGCGGGGGGGGCACAGATACGCAGTATTTT.